Listed here are 10 T cell receptor beta chains from one sample, sequenced in a study of control samples from healthy donors and cancer patients. The data were produced by immunoSEQ multiplex PCR, yet TCRdb's version contains in-frame clones alone and is incomplete. The table lists around 180,000 clones, 94% of them singletons, with more than 1.1% in the top ten. What was sequenced was blood. These receptors all come from a young woman in good health.

The V call is TRBV7-2, the J call TRBJ2-7, with 9 positions matching TRBD1. The CDR3 is made up of 14 amino acids. The germline gives CDR1 SGHTA, CDR2 FQGNSA. With V trimmed by 5 bases and J by 3 bases, 5 bases remained unmatched. The CDR3 is CASSADRGYYEQYF. The CDR3 coding sequence is TGTGCCAGCAGCGCAGACAGGGGGTACTACGAGCAGTACTTC.

CDR3 loop: CAYGTADTQYF. The CDR3 region has the DNA TGTGCCTACGGAACCGCAGATACGCAGTATTTT. The rearrangement joins TRBV2 to TRBJ2-3; D uncertain. V lost 11 bases and J lost 4, with 10 bases in between. Per germline, CDR1 SNHLY and CDR2 FYNNEI. The length of the CDR3 is 11 residues.

The chain employs TRBV21-1 and TRBJ2-3; no DNA check was done on the table's D call, TRBD1. TRBV21-1 corresponds to a pseudogene. There are 16 residues in the CDR3. The CDR3 DNA reads as TGTGCCAGCAGCAAAGCGAGCCCGGACAGGAGGGATACGCAGTATTTT. Its protein is CASSKASPDRRDTQYF.

The V call is TRBV2, the J call TRBJ2-1; D unresolved. V gave up 7 bases and J gave up 4 bases, with 8 bases separating them. CDR3 size: 12 residues. In germline, CDR1 is SNHLY, CDR2 FYNNEI. The CDR3 loop reads CASKGPYNEQFF. In DNA, the CDR3 is TGTGCCAGCAAAGGCCCATACAATGAGCAGTTCTTC.

The chain recombines TRBV7-2 with TRBJ1-1; no clear D gene. CDR1 and CDR2 from the germline V gene are SGHTA and FQGNSA. This CDR3 spans 14 amino acids. V lost 2 bases to trimming and J lost 0 bases, with 7 bases between them. The CDR3, as DNA: TGTGCCAGCAGCTTATCCGCTGTGAACACTGAAGCTTTCTTT. As protein: CASSLSAVNTEAFF.

This clone came up once. CDR3 loop: CASSQAGSGNTIYF. In DNA form, the CDR3 reads TGTGCCAGCAGCCAGGCGGGATCTGGAAACACCATATATTTT. This rearrangement joins TRBV9 to TRBJ1-3; no clear D. Deletions cut 4 bases from V and 1 base from J, with 9 bases between. CDR1 SGDLS and CDR2 YYNGEE come from the germline V gene. There are 14 residues in the CDR3.

The V and J genes are TRBV9 and TRBJ2-3; possible D gene TRBD2, 6 bases. The CDR3 length is 15 residues. CDR1 and CDR2 (germline): SGDLS, YYNGEE. V lost 3 bases and J lost 0, with 11 bases in between. CDR3 sequence: CASSGSGTSTDTQYF. CDR3 DNA sequence: TGTGCCAGCAGCGGTAGCGGAACTAGCACAGATACGCAGTATTTT.

The gene calls are TRBV4-1 and TRBJ1-6; 9 bases are shared with TRBD1. V trimming: 3 bases; J trimming: 10 bases; junction bases outside the gene matches: 7. The CDR3 extends over 15 amino acids. Germline values: CDR1 MGHRA, CDR2 YSYEKL. The CDR3 DNA is TGCGCCAGCAGCCAGGGGGACAGGGTGGAATCACCCCTCCACTTT. This gives the protein CASSQGDRVESPLHF.

This chain uses TRBV20-1 with TRBJ1-3; D remains ambiguous. Trimming stripped 3 bases from V and 4 bases from J, with 13 bases between. Germline lookup yields CDR1 DFQATT and CDR2 SNEGSKA (reference sequence). The CDR3 totals 14 residues. CDR3 in amino acids: CSASDAGSGNTIYF. The CDR3 DNA sequence: TGCAGTGCTAGTGATGCGGGATCCGGAAACACCATATATTTT.

The chain recombines TRBV9 with TRBJ1-2; D is unresolved. The germline V gene has CDR1 SGDLS and CDR2 YYNGEE. V shed 0 bases and J shed 8 bases, with 17 bases lying between them. This CDR3 spans 15 amino acids. The chain's CDR3 is CASSVGGEELPGYTF. CDR3 nucleotide sequence: TGTGCCAGCAGCGTAGGCGGGGAGGAGTTGCCGGGCTACACCTTC.